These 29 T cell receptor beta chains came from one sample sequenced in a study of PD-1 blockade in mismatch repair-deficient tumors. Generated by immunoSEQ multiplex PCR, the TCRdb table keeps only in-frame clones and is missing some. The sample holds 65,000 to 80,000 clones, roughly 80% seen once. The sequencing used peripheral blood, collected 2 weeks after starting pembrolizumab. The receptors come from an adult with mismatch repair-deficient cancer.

CDR3 in amino acids: CASSYWVRTSGNEQFF. The CDR3 region has the DNA TGTGCCAGCAGTTACTGGGTCAGGACTAGCGGCAATGAGCAGTTCTTC. V is TRBV6-6 and J is TRBJ2-1; 10 bases agree with TRBD2. The CDR3 runs 16 residues. The trim removed 1 base at V and 6 bases at J, leaving 6 bases unmatched. Germline loops: CDR1 MNHNY, CDR2 SVGAGI (reference sequence).

CDR3 loop: CASSPAQNTIYF. The CDR3 DNA sequence: TGTGCCAGCAGTCCAGCCCAAAACACCATATATTTT. The gene calls are TRBV7-9 and TRBJ1-3; D is undetermined. The CDR3 length is 12 residues. From germline, CDR1 is SEHNR and CDR2 FQNEAQ (reference sequence). With 6 bases removed from V and 6 bases from J, the gap between germline ends came to 9 bases.

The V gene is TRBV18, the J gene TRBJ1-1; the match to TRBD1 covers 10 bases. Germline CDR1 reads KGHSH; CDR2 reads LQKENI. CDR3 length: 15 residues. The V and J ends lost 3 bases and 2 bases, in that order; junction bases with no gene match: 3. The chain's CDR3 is CASSPRTGGNTEAFF. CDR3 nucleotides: TGTGCCAGCTCACCGCGGACAGGGGGAAACACTGAAGCTTTCTTT.

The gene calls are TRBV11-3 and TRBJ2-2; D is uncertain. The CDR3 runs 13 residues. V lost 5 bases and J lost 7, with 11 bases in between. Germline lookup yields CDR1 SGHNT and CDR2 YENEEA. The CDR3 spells CASSGILFGELFF. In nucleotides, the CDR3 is TGTGCCAGCAGCGGGATTTTATTCGGGGAGCTGTTTTTT.

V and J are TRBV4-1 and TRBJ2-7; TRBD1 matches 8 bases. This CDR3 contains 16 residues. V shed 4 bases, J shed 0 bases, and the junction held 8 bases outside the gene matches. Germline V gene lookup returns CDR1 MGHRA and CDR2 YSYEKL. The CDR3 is CASSRQTGEVSYEQYF. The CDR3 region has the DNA TGCGCCAGCAGCCGCCAGACAGGGGAAGTCTCCTACGAGCAGTACTTC.

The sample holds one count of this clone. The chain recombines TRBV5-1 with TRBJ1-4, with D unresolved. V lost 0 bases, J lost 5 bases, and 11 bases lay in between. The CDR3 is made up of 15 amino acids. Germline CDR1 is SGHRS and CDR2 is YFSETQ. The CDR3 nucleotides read TGCGCCAGCAGCTTGGCGGCACCGCCCAATGAAAAACTGTTTTTT. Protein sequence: CASSLAAPPNEKLFF.

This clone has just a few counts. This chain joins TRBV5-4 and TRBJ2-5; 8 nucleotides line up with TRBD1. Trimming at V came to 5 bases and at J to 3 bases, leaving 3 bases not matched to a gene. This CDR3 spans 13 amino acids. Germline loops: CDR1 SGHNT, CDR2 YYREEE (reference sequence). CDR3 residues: CASSWDRKETQYF. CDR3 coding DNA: TGTGCCAGCAGTTGGGACAGGAAAGAGACCCAGTACTTC.

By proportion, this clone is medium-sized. This CDR3 reads CASSDPGDHTSYEQYF. DNA for the CDR3: TGTGCCAGCAGTGATCCAGGGGACCATACCTCCTACGAGCAGTACTTC. This sequence joins TRBV2 and TRBJ2-7; D perhaps matches TRBD1 (6 bases). Trimming removed 3 bases from V and 0 bases from J, with 15 bases in between. The CDR3 is 16 residues long. CDR1 and CDR2 (germline): SNHLY, FYNNEI.

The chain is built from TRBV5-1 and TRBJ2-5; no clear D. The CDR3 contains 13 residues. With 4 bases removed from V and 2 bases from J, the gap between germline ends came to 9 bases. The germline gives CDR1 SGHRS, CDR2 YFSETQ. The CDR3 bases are TGCGCCAGCAGCCCAGTCCTACAAGAGACCCAGTACTTC. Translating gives CASSPVLQETQYF.

Here the CDR3 reads CASSKDRGPYEQYF. CDR3 DNA: TGTGCCAGCAGTAAGGACAGGGGACCCTACGAGCAGTACTTC. The chain carries TRBV5-6 and TRBJ2-7; 9 bases line up with TRBD1. V dropped 5 bases and J dropped 2; count of bases not matched to a gene: 5. The CDR3 extends over 14 amino acids. Germline CDR1 is SGHDT and CDR2 is YYEEEE.

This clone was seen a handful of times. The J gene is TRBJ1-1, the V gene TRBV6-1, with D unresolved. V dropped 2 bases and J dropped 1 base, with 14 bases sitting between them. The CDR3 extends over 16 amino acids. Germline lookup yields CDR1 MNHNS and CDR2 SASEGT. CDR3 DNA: TGTGCCAGCAGTGAACAGCCGGGCAGAGGGAACACTGAAGCTTTCTTT. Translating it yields CASSEQPGRGNTEAFF.

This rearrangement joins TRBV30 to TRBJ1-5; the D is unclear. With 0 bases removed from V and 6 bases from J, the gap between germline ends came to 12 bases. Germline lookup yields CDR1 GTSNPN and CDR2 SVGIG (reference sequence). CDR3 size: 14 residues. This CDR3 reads CAWSVKALPQPQHF. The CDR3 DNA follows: TGTGCCTGGAGTGTAAAGGCCCTCCCTCAGCCCCAGCATTTT.

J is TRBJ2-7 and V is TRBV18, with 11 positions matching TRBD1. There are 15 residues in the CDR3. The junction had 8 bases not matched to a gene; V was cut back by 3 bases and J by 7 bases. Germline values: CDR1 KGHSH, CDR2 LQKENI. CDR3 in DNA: TGTGCCAGCTCACCCAACGGACAGGGGGCAGGAGAGCAGTACTTC. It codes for CASSPNGQGAGEQYF.

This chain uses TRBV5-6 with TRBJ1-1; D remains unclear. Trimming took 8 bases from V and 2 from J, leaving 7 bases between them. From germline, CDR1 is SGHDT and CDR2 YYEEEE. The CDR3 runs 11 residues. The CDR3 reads CASQRNTEAFF. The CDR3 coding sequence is TGTGCCAGTCAACGTAACACTGAAGCTTTCTTT.

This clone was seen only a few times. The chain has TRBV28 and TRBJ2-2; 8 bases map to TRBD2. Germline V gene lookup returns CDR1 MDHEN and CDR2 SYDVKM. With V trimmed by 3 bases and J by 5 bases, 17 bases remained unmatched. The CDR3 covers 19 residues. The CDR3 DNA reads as TGTGCCAGCAGTTTCTGGGGATTAACTAGCGGTAGTCATACCGGGGAGCTGTTTTTT. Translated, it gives CASSFWGLTSGSHTGELFF.

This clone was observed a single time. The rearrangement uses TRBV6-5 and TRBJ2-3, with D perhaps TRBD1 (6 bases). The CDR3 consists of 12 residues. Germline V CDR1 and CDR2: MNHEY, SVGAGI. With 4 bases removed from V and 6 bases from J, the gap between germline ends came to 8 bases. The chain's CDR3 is CASSFQGDTQYF. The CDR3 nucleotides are TGTGCCAGCAGTTTCCAGGGGGATACGCAGTATTTT.

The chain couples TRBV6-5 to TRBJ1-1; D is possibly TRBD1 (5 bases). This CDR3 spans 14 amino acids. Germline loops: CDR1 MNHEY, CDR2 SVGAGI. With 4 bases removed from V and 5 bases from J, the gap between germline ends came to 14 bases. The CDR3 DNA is TGTGCCAGCAGTTCGACCCAGGGAAGGACTGAAGCTTTCTTT. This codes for CASSSTQGRTEAFF.

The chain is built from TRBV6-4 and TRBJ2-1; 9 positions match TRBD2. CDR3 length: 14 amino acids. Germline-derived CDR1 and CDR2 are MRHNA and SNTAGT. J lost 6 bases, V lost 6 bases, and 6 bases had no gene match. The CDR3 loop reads CASSSSGTANEQFF. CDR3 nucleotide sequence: TGTGCCAGCAGCTCTAGCGGGACAGCCAATGAGCAGTTCTTC.

The CDR3, as DNA: TGTGCCAGCAGCTCGGGACAGGGGGAGGCTGAAGCTTTCTTT. Translating gives CASSSGQGEAEAFF. The chain uses TRBV11-2 and TRBJ1-1; TRBD1 matches at 11 bases. With V trimmed by 4 bases and J by 6 bases, 4 bases remained unmatched. This CDR3 has 14 residues. CDR1 is SGHAT, CDR2 FQNNGV, per germline.

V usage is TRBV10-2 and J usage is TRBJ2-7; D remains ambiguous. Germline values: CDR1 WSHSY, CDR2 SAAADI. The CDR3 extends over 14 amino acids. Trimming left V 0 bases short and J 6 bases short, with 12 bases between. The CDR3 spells CASSESRTTREQYF. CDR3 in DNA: TGCGCCAGCAGTGAGTCTCGCACAACACGCGAGCAGTACTTC.

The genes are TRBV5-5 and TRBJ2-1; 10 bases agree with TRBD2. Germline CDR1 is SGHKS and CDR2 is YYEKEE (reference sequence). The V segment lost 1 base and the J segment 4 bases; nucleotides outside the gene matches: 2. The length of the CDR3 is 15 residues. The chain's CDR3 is CASSLTSGIYNEQFF. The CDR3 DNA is TGTGCCAGCAGCTTGACTAGCGGGATTTACAATGAGCAGTTCTTC.

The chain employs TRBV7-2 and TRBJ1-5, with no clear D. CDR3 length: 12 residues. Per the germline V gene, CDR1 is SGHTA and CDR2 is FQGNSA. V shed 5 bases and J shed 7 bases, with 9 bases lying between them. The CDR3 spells CASSPLGQPQHF. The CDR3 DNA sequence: TGTGCCAGCAGCCCGCTGGGACAGCCCCAGCATTTT.

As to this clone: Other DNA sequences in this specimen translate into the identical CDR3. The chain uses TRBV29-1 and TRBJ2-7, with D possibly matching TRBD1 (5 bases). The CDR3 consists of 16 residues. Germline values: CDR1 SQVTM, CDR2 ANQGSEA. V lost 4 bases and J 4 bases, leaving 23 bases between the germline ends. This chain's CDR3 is CSVGRERAGRVYEQYF. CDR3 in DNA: TGCAGCGTTGGGAGAGAACGAGCAGGCAGGGTGTACGAGCAGTACTTC.

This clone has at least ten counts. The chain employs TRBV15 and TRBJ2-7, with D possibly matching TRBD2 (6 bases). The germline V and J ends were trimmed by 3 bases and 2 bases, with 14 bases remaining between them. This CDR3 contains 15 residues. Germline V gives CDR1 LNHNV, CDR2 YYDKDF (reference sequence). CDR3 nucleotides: TGTGCCACCAGCAGTGCTAGCGCATATACCTACGAGCAGTACTTC. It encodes CATSSASAYTYEQYF.

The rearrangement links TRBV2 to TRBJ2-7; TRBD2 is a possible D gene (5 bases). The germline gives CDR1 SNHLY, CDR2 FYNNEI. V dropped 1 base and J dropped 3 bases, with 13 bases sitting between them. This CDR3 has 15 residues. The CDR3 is CASSEDGPADYEQYF. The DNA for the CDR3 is TGTGCCAGCAGTGAAGATGGGCCAGCGGACTACGAGCAGTACTTC.

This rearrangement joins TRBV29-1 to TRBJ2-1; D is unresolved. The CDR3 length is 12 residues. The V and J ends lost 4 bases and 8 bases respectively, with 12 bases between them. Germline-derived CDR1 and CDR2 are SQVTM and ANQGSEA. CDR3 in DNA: TGCAGCGTTGTCACAGACTTCGATGAGCAGTTCTTC. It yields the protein CSVVTDFDEQFF.

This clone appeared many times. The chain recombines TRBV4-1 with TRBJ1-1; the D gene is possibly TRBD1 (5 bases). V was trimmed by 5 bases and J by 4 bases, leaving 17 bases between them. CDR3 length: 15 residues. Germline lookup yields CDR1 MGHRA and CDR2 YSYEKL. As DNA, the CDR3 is TGCGCCAGCAGCTTCTCCGGGGCTGGGGGCACTGAAGCTTTCTTT. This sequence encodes CASSFSGAGGTEAFF.

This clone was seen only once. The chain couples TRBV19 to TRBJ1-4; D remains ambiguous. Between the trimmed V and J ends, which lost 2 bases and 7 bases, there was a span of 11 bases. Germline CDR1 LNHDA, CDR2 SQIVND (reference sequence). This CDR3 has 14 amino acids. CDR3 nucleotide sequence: TGTGCCAGTAGTATACGAAGGGCGGCTGAAAAACTGTTTTTT. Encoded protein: CASSIRRAAEKLFF.

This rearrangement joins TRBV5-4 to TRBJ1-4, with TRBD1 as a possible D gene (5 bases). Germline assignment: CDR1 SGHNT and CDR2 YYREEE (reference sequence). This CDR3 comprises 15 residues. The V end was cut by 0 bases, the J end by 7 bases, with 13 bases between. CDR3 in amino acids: CASSLGPGDGEKLFF. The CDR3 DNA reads TGTGCCAGCAGCTTGGGGCCGGGGGACGGTGAAAAACTGTTTTTT.